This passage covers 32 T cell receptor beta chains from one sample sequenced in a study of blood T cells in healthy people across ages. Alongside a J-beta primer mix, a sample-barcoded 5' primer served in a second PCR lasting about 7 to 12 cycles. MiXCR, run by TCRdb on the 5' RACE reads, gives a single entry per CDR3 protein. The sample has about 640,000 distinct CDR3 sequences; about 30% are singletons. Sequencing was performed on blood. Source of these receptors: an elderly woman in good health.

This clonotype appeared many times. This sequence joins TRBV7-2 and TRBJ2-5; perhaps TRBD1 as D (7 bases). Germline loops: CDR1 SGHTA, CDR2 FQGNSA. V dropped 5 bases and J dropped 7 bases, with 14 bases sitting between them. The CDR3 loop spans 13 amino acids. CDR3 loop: CASSPRQGGTQYF. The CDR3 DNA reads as TGTGCCAGCAGCCCCAGACAGGGAGGGACCCAGTACTTC.

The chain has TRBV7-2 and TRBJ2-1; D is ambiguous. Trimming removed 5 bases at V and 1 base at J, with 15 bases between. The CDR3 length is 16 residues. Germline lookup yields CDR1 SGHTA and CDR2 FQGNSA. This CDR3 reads CASSPPGMRSYNEQFF. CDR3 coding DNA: TGTGCCAGCAGCCCACCTGGGATGAGGTCCTACAATGAGCAGTTCTTC.

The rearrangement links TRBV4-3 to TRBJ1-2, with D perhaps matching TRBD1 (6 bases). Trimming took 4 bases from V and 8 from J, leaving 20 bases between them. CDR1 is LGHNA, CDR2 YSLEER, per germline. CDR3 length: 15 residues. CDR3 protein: CASSRNEGGREGYTF. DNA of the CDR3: TGCGCCAGCAGCCGAAACGAGGGGGGCAGGGAGGGCTACACCTTC.

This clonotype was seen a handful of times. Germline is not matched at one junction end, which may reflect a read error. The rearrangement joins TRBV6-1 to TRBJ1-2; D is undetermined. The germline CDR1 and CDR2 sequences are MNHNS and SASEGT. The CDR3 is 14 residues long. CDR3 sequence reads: CASSAAARVYGHTF. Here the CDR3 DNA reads TGTGCCAGCAGTGCAGCAGCTCGCGTCTATGGCCACACCTTC.

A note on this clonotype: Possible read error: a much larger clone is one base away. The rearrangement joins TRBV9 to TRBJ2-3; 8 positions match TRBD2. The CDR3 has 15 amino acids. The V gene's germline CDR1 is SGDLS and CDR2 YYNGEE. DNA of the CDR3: TGTGCCAGCAGCGTAGCGGGGGGGGACACAGATACGCGGTATTTT. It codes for CASSVAGGDTDTRYF.

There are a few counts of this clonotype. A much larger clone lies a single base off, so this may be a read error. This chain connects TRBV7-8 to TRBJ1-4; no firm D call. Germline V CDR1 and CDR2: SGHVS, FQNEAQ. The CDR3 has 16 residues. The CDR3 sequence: CASSSRPAAANEKRFF. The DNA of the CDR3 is TGTGCCAGCAGCTCCAGACCGGCAGCCGCTAATGAAAAACGGTTTTTT.

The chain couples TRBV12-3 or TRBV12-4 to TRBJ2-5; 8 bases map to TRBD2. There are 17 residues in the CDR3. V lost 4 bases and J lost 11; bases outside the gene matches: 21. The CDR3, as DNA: TGTGCCAGCAGTTCAACCCGGGGGGAGCGGGGGCCCAATGAGCAGTACTTC. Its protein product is CASSSTRGERGPNEQYF.

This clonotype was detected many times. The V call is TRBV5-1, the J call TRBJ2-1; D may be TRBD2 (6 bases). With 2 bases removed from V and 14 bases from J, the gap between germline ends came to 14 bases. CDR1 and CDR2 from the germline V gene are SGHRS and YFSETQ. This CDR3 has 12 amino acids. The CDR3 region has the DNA TGCGCCAGCAGCTTCCCGGGAGAGGAGAAGTTCTTC. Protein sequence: CASSFPGEEKFF.

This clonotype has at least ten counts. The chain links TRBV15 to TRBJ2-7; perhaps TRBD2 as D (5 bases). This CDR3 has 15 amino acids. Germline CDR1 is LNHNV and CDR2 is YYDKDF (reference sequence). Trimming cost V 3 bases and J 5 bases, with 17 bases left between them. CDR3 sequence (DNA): TGTGCCACCAGCAGCCCCCCGGGGTCTCACGACGAGCAGTACTTC. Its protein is CATSSPPGSHDEQYF.

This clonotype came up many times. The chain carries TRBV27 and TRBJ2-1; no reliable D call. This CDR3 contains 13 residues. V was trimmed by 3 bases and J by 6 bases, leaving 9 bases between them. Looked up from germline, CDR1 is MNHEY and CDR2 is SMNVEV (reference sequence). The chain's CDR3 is CASSFKHSNEQFF. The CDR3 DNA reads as TGTGCCAGCAGTTTTAAGCACAGCAATGAGCAGTTCTTC.

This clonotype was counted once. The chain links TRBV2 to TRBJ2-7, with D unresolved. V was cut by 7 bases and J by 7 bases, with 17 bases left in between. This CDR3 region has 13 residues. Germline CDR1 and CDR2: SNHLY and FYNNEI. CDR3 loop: CASMPDGNNEQYF. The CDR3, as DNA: TGTGCCAGCATGCCGGACGGAAACAATGAGCAGTACTTC.

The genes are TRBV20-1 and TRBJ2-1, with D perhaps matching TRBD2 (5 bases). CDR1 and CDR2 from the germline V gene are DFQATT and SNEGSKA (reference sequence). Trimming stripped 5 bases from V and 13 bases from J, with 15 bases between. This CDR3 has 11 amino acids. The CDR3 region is CSALRTRQQFF. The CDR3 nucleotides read TGCAGTGCTCTTCGGACTCGCCAACAGTTCTTC.

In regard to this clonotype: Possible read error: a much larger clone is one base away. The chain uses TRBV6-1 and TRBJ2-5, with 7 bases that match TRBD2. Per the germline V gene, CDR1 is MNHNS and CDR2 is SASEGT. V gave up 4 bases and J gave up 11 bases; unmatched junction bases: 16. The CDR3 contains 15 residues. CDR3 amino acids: CASSGRAGLNNEQYF. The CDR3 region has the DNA TGTGCCAGCAGTGGAAGAGCGGGGCTCAACAATGAGCAGTACTTC.

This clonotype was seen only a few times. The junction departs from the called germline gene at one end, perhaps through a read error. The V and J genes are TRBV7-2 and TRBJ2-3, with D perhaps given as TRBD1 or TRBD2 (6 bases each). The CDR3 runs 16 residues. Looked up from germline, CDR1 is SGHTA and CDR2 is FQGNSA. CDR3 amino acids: CASSCFTGGGDGGQYF. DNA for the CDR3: TGCGCCAGCAGCTGCTTTACAGGAGGGGGTGATGGCGGGCAGTATTTT.

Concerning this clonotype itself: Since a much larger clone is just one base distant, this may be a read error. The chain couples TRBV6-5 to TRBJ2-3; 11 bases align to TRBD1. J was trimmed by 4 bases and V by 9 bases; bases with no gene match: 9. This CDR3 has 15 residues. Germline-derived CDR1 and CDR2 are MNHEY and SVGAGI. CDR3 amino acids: CASNPGQGDADTQYF. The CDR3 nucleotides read TGTGCCAGTAACCCGGGACAGGGGGACGCAGATACGCAGTATTTT.

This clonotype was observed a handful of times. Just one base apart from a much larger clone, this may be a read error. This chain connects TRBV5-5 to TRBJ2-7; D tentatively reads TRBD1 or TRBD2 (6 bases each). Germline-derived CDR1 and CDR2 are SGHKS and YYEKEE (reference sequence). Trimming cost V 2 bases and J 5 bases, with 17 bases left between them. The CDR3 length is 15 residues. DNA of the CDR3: TGTGCCAGCAGCTTCCCAGGCAGGGGAGGCGACGAGCAGTACTTC. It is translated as CASSFPGRGGDEQYF.

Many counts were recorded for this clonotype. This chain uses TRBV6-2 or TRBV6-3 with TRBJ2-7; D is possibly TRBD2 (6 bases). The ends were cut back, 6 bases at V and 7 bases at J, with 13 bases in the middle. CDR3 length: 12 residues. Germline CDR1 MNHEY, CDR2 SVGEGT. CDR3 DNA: TGTGCCAGCAGGGACTCGGGGGATGAGCAGTACTTC. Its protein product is CASRDSGDEQYF.

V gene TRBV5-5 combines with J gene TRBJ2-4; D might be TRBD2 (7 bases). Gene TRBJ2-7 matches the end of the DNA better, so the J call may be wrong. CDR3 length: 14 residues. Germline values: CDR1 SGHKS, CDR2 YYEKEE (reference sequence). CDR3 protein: CAGSGAGDAYEQYF. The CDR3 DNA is TGTGCTGGCAGCGGGGCAGGGGACGCCTACGAGCAGTACTTC.

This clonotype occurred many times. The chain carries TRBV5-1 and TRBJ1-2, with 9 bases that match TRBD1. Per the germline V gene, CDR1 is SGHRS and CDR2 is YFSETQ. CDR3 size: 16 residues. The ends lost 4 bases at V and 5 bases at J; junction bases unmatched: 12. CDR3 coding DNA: TGCGCCAGCAGCCCGATTGAGGGACAGGGAAGGTATGGCTACACCTTC. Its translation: CASSPIEGQGRYGYTF.

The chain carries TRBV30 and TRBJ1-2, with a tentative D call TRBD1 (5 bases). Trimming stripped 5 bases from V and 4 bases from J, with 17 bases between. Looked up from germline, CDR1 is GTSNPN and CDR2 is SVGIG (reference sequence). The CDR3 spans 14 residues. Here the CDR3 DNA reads TGTGCCTGGGTAATGGGGCAGGGTAGCTATGGCTACACCTTC. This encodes CAWVMGQGSYGYTF.

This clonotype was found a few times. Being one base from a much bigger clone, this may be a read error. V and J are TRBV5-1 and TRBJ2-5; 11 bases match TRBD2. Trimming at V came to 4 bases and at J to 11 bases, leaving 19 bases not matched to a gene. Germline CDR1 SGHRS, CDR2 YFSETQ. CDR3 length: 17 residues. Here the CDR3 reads CASSLPRTSGYYNEQYF. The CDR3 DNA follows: TGCGCCAGCAGCCTACCGAGGACTAGCGGGTATTACAATGAGCAGTACTTC.

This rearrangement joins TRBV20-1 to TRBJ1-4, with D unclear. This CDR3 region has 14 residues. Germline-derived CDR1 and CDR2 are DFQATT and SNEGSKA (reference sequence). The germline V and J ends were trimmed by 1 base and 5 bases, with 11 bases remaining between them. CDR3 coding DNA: TGCAGTGCTAGAGCGGGAGGGTGGAATGAAAAACTGTTTTTT. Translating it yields CSARAGGWNEKLFF.

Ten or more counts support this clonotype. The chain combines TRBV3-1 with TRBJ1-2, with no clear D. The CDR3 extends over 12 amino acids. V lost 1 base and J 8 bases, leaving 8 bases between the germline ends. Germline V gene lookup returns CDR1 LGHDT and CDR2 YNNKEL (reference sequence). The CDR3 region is CASSQVGAGYTF. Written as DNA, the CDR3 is TGTGCCAGCAGCCAAGTAGGCGCGGGCTACACCTTC.

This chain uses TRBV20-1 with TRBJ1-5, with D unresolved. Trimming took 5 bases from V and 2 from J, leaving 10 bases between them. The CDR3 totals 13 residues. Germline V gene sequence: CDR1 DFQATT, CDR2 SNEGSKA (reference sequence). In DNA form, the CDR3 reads TGCAGTGCTCGGACCCCTGGCAATCAGCCCCAGCATTTT. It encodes CSARTPGNQPQHF.

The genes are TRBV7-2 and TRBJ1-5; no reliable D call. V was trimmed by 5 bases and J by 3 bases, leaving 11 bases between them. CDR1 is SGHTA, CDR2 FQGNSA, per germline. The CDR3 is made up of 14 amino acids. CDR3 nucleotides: TGTGCCAGCAGCCCTAGACGGGTCAATCAGCCCCAGCATTTT. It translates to CASSPRRVNQPQHF.

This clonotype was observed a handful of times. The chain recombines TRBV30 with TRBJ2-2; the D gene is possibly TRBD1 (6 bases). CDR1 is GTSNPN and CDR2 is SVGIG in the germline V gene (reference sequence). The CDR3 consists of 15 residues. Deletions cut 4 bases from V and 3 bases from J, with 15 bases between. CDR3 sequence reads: CAWNQGQGYTGELFF. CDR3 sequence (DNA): TGTGCCTGGAATCAGGGGCAGGGTTACACCGGGGAGCTGTTTTTT.

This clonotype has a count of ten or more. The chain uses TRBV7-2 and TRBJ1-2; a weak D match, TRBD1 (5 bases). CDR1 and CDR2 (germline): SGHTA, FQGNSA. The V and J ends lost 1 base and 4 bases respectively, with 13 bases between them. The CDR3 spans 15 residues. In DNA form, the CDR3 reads TGTGCCAGCAGCTTAGGTCCAGGGCCGAGCTATGGCTACACCTTC. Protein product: CASSLGPGPSYGYTF.

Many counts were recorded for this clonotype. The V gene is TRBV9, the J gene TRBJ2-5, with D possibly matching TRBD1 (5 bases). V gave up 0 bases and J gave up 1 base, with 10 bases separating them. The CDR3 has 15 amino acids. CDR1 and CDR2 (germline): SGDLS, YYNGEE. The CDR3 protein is CASSVGVGPQETQYF. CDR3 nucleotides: TGTGCCAGCAGCGTAGGGGTGGGGCCCCAAGAGACCCAGTACTTC.

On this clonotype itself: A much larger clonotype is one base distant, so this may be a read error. CDR3 sequence (DNA): TGCAGTGCTCCTTGGGCAGGCCTAGCCAAAAACACTCAGTACTTC. Translating it yields CSAPWAGLAKNTQYF. This sequence joins TRBV20-1 and TRBJ2-4; a possible D gene is TRBD2 (5 bases). The CDR3 loop spans 15 amino acids. Germline V gene lookup returns CDR1 DFQATT and CDR2 SNEGSKA (reference sequence).

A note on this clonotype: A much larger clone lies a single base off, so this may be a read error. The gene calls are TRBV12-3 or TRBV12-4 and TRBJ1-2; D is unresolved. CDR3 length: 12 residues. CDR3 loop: CACSLGGLGYTF. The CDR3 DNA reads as TGTGCCTGCAGTTTAGGAGGGTTGGGCTACACCTTC.

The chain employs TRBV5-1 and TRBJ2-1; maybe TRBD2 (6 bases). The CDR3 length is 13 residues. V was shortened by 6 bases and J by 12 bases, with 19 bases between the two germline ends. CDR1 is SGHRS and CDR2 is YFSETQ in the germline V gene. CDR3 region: CASTPMVGGAQFF. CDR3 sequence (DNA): TGCGCCAGCACCCCCATGGTCGGGGGTGCGCAGTTCTTC.

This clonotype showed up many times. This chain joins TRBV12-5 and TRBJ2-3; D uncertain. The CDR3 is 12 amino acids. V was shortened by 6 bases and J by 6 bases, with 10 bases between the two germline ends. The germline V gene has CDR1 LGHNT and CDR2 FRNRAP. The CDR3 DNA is TGTGCTAGTGGACCCGACCTGGATACGCAGTATTTT. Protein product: CASGPDLDTQYF.